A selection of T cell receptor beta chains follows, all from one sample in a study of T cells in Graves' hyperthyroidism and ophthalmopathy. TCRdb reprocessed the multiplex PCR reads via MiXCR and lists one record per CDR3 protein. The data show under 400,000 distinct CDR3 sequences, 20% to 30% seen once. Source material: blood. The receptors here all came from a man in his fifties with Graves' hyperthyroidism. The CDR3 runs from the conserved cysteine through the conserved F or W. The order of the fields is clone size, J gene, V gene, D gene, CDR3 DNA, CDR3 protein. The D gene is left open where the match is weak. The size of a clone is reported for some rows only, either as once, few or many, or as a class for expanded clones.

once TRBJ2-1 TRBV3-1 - TGTGCCAGCAGGGGTCTCTACGAGCAGTTCTTC CASRGLYEQFF
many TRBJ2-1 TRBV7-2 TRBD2 TGTGCCAGCAGCTTAGAAGGCGGGGGGGCCGATGAGCAGTTCTTC CASSLEGGGADEQFF
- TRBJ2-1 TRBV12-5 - TGTGCTAGTGGTTTGGTAAGGGGGGACTCCTACAATGAGCAGTTCTTC CASGLVRGDSYNEQFF
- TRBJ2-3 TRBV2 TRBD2 TGTGCCAGCACCAAAGTGGGAGCGGGGGGCCACACAGATACGCAGTATTTT CASTKVGAGGHTDTQYF
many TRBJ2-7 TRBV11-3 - TGTGCCAGCAGCTCCCGGAGTTTTGAGCAGTACTTC CASSSRSFEQYF
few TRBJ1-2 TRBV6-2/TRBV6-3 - TGTGCCAGCAGTTACCGTCCGAGGCCTAACTATGGCTACACCTTC CASSYRPRPNYGYTF
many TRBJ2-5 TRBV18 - TGTGCCAGCTCACCGTCTTCCCTAGGGGACCAAGAGACCCAGTACTTC CASSPSSLGDQETQYF
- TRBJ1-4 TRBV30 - TGTGCCTGGAGGGACTTGGGTGAAAAACTGTTTTTT CAWRDLGEKLFF
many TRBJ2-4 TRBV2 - TGTGCCAGCAGTGATCCGGTAAACATTCAGTACTTC CASSDPVNIQYF
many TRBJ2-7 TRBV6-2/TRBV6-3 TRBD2 TGTGCCAGCAGTTACCGAGCGGGAGTTAGTAACGAGCAGTACTTC CASSYRAGVSNEQYF
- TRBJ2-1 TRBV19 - TGTGCCAGTAGTATTGAGGGGCACTACAATGAGCAGTTCTTC CASSIEGHYNEQFF